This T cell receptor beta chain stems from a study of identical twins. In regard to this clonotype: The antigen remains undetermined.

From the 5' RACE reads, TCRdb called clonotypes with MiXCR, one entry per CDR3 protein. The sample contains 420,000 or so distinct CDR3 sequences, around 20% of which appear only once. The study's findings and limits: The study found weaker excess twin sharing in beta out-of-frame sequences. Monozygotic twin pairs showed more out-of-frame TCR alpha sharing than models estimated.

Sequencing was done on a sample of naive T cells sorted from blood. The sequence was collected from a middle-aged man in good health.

The CDR3 nucleotides read TGTGCCAGCAGTCAACAGGGTAGCACAGATACGCAGTATTTT. This translates into CASSQQGSTDTQYF. The genes are TRBV12-3 or TRBV12-4 and TRBJ2-3; tentatively, D is TRBD1 (6 bases). V was cut by 5 bases and J by 0 bases, with 9 bases left in between. The CDR3 sequence is 14 residues long.